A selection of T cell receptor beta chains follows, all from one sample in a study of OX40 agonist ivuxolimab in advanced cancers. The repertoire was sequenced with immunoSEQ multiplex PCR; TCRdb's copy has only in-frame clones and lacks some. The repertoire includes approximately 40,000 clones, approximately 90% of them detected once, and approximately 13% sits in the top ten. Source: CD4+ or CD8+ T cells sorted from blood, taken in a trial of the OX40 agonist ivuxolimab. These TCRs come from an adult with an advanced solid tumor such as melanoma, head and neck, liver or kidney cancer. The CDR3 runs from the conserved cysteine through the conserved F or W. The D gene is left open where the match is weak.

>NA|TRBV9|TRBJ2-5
TGTGCCAGCAGCGTAGGTCTCCCTTCCCAAGAGACCCAGTACTTC
CASSVGLPSQETQYF
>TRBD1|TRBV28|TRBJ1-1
TGTGCCAGCAACCGACAGGGACTAGGGACTGAAGCTTTCTTT
CASNRQGLGTEAFF
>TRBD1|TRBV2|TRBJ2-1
TGTGCCAGCGACAGGGTGTTGAACAATGAGCAGTTCTTC
CASDRVLNNEQFF
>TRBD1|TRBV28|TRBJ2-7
TGTGCCAGCAACAGGGGGCGGGTACCCTACGAGCAGTACTTC
CASNRGRVPYEQYF
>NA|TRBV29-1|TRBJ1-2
TGCAGCGTTGTTATGGGGGACTATGGCTACACCTTC
CSVVMGDYGYTF
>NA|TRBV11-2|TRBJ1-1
TGTGCCAGCAGCTTATTAGGGCTGGGGAACACTGAAGCTTTCTTT
CASSLLGLGNTEAFF
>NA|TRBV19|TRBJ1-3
TGTGCCAGTAGTAGGGTGACAGTGGACACCATATATTTT
CASSRVTVDTIYF
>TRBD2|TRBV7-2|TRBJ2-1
TGTGCCAGCAGCCCTAGCGGGAGGGCGGGGAATGAGCAGTTCTTC
CASSPSGRAGNEQFF
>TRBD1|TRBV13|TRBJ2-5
TGTGCCAGCAGCTTCCAGGGCGGGACAGGTGAAGAGACCCAGTACTTC
CASSFQGGTGEETQYF
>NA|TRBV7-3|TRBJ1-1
TGTGCCAGCAGCTTACAGGGGAACACTGAAGCTTTCTTT
CASSLQGNTEAFF